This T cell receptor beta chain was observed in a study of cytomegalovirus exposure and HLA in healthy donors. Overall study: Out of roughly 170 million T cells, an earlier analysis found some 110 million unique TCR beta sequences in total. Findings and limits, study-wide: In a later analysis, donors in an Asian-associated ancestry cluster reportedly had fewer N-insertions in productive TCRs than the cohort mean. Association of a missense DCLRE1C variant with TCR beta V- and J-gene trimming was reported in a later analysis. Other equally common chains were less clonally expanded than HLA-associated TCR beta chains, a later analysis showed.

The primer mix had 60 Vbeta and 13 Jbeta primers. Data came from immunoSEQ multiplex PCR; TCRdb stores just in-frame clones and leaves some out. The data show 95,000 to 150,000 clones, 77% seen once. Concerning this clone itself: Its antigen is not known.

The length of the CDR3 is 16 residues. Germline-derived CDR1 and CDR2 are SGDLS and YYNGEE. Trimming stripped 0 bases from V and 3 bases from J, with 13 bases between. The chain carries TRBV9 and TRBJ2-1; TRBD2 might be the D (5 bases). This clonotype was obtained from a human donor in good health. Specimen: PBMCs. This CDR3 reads CASSVGWGVFYNEQFF. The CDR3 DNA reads TGTGCCAGCAGCGTAGGATGGGGAGTTTTCTACAATGAGCAGTTCTTC. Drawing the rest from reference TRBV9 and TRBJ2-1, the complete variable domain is DSGVTQTPKHLITATGQRVTLRCSPRSGDLSVYWYQQSLDQGLQFLIQYYNGEERAKGNILERFSAQQFPDLHSELNLSSLELGDSALYFCASSVGWGVFYNEQFFGPGTRLTVL.